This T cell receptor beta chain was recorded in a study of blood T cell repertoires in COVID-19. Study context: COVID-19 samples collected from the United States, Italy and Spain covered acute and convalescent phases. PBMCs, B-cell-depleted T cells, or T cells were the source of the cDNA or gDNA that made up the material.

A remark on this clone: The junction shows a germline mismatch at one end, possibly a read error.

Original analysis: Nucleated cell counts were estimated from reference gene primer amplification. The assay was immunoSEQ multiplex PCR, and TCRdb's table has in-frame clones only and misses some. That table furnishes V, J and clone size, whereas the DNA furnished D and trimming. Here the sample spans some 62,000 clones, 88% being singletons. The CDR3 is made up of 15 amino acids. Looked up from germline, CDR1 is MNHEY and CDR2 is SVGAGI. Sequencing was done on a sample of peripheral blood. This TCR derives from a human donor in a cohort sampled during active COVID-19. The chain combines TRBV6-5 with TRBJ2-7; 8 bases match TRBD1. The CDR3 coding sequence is TGTGCCAGCAGTAACTCAGGGGGCAAATTGTACGAGCAGTACTTC. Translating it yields CASSNSGGKLYEQYF.